This T cell receptor (beta chain) emerged from a study of Ad26.COV2.S vaccination and SARS-CoV-2 variants. Germline lookup yields CDR1 SGHNT and CDR2 YYREEE (reference sequence). The length of the CDR3 is 17 residues. Indicated treatment: about 20 received Ad26.COV2.S at low or high dose, single or two shots; roughly five received placebo; per-sample allocation not given. Sampling took place 63 days after the first vaccine or placebo injection. Assay: immunoSEQ multiplex PCR; the TCRdb copy retains only in-frame clones and omits some. Among about 350,000 clones listed, about 85% were seen once. This clone was seen just once. The germline gene is not matched at one end of the junction; a read error may be the cause.

This receptor was taken from a person between 18 and 59 years old who received the Ad26.COV2.S COVID-19 vaccine or a placebo. This specimen was peripheral blood, taken in a trial of Ad26.COV2.S vaccine versus placebo. The V call is TRBV5-4, the J call TRBJ2-5; TRBD2 matches at 10 bases. The CDR3 nucleotides are TGTGCCAGCACCTTGGGGGGAGTGACTAGCGGGCAAGAGACCCAGTACTTC. Its translation is CASTLGGVTSGQETQYF. Using reference TRBV5-4 and TRBJ2-5 for the parts outside the CDR3, the full variable domain is ETGVTQSPTHLIKTRGQQVTLRCSSQSGHNTVSWYQQALGQGPQFIFQYYREEENGRGNFPPRFSGLQFPNYSSELNVNALELDDSALYLCASTLGGVTSGQETQYFGPGTRLLVL.